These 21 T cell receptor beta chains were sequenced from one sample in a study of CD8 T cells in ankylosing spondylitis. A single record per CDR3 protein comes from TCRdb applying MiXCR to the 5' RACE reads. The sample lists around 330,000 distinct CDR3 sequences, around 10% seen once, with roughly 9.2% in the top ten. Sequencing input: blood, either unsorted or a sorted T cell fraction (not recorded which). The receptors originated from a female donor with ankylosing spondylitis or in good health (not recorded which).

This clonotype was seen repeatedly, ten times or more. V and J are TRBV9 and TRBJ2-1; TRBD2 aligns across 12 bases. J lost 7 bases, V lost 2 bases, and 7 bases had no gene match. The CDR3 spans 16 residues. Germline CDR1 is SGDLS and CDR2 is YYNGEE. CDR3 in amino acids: CASSVATSGGQNEQFF. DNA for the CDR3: TGTGCCAGCAGCGTGGCAACTAGCGGGGGGCAAAATGAGCAGTTCTTC.

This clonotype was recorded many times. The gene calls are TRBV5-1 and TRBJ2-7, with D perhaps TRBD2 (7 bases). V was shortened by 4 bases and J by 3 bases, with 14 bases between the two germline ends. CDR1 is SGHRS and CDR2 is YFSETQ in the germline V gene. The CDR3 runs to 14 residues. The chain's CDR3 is CASSTGTGGYEQYF. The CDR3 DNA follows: TGCGCCAGCAGCACAGGGACGGGAGGCTACGAGCAGTACTTC.

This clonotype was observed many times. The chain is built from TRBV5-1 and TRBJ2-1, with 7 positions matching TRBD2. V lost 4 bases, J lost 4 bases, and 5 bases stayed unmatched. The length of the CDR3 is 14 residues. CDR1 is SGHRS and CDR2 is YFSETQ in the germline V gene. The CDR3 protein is CASSPSGIYNEQFF. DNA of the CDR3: TGCGCCAGCAGCCCAAGCGGGATATACAATGAGCAGTTCTTC.

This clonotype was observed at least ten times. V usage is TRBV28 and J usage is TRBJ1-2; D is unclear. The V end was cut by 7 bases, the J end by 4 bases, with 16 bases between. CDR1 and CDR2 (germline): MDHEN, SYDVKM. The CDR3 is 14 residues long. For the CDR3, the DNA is TGTGCCAGCACCCTAGCCAGAAGGTCCTATGGCTACACCTTC. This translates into CASTLARRSYGYTF.

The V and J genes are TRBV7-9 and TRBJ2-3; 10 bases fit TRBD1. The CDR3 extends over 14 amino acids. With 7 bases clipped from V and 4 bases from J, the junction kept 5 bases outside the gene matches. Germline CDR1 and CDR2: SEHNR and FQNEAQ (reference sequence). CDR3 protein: CASIPGQGSDTQYF. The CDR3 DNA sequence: TGTGCCAGCATCCCGGGACAGGGGTCAGATACGCAGTATTTT.

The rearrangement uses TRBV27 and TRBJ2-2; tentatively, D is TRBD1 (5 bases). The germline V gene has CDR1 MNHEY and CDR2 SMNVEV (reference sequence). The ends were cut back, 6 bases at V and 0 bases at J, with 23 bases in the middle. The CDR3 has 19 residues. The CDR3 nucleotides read TGTGCCAGCAGACGAACCCACGGCAGGGAAAACGCGAACACCGGGGAGCTGTTTTTT. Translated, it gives CASRRTHGRENANTGELFF.

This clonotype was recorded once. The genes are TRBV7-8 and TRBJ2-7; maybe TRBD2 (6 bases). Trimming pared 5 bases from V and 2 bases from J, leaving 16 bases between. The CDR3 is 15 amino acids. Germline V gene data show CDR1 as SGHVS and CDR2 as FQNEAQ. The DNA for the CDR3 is TGTGCCAGCAGCAGGGGACTGCAAGGGACCTACGAGCAGTACTTC. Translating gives CASSRGLQGTYEQYF. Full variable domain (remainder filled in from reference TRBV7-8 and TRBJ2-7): GAGVSQSPRYKVAKRGQDVALRCDPISGHVSLFWYQQALGQGPEFLTYFQNEAQLDKSGLPSDRFFAERPEGSVSTLKIQRTQQEDSAVYLCASSRGLQGTYEQYFGPGTRLTVT.

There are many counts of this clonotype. Here the CDR3 reads CASSVGGWKTEAFF. DNA of the CDR3: TGTGCCAGCAGTGTAGGGGGGTGGAAAACTGAAGCTTTCTTT. The V gene is TRBV25-1, the J gene TRBJ1-1; maybe TRBD1 (6 bases). The V gene's germline CDR1 is MGHDK and CDR2 SYGVNS. This CDR3 spans 14 amino acids. V was trimmed by 4 bases and J by 5 bases, leaving 14 bases between them.

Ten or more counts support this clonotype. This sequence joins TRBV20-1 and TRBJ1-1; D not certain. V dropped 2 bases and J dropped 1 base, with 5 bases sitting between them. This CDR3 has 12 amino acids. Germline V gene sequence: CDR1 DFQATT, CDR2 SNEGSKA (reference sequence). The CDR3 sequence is CSARRGNTEAFF. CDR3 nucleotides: TGCAGTGCTAGACGGGGGAACACTGAAGCTTTCTTT.

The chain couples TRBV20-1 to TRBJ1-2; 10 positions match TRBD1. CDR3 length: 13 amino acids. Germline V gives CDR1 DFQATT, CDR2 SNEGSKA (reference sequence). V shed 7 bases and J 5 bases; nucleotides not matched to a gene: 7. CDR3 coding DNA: TGCAGTGGAGGGACAGGGGACTTTTATGGCTACACCTTC. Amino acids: CSGGTGDFYGYTF.

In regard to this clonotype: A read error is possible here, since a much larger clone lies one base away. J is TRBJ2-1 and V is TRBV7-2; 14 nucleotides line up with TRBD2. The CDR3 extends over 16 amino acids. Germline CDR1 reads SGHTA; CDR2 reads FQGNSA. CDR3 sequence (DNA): TGTGTCAGCAGCCTGGGACTAGCGGGAGATCAGAATGAGCAGTTCTTC. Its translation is CVSSLGLAGDQNEQFF.

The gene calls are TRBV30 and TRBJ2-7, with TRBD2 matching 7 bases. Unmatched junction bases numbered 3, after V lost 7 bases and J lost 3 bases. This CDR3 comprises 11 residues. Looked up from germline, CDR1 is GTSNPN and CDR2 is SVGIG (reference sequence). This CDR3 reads CASGGFYEQYF. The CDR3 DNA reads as TGTGCCTCGGGGGGTTTCTACGAGCAGTACTTC.

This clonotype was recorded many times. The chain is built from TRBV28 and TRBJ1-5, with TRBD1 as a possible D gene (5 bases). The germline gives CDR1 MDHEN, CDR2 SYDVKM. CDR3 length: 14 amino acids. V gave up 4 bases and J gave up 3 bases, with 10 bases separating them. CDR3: CASSSTVPNQPQHF. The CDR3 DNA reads TGTGCCAGCAGTTCGACAGTACCCAATCAGCCCCAGCATTTT. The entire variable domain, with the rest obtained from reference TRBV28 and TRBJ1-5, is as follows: DVKVTQSSRYLVKRTGEKVFLECVQDMDHENMFWYRQDPGLGLRLIYFSYDVKMKEKGDIPEGYSVSREKKERFSLILESASTNQTSMYLCASSSTVPNQPQHFGDGTRLSIL.

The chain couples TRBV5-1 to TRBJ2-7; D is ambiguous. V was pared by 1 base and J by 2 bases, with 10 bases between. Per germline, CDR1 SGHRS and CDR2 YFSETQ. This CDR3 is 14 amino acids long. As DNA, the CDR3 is TGCGCCAGCAGCTTGCCCTCGGTGGCCTACGAGCAGTACTTC. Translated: CASSLPSVAYEQYF.

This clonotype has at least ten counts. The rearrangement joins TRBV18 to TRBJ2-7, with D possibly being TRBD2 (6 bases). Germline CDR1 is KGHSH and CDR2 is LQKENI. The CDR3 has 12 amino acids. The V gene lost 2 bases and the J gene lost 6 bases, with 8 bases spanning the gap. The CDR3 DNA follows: TGTGCCAGCTCACCAGGGCGGGGCGAGCAGTACTTC. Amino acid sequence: CASSPGRGEQYF.

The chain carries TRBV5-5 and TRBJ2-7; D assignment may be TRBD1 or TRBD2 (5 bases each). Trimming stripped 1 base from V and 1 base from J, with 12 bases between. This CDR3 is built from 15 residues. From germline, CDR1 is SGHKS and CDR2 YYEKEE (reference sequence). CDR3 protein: CASSLSLGESYEQYF. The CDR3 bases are TGTGCCAGCAGCTTGTCGCTAGGGGAGTCCTACGAGCAGTACTTC.

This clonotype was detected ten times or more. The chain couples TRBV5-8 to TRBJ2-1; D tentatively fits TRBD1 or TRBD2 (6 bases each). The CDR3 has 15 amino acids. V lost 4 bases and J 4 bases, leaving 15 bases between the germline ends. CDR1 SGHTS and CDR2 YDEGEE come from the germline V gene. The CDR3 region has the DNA TGTGCCAGCAGCGAGGAGGGGACAAAATACAATGAGCAGTTCTTC. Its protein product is CASSEEGTKYNEQFF.

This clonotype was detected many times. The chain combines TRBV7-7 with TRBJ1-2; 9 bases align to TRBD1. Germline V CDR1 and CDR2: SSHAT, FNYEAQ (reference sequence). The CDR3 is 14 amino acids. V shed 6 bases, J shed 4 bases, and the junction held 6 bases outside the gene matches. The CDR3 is CASRGDREGYGYTF. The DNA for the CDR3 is TGTGCCAGCAGGGGGGACAGGGAGGGCTATGGCTACACCTTC. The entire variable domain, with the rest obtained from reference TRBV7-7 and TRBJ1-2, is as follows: GAGVSQSPRYKVTKRGQDVTLRCDPISSHATLYWYQQALGQGPEFLTYFNYEAQPDKSGLPSDRFSAERPEGSISTLTIQRTEQRDSAMYRCASRGDREGYGYTFGSGTRLTVV.

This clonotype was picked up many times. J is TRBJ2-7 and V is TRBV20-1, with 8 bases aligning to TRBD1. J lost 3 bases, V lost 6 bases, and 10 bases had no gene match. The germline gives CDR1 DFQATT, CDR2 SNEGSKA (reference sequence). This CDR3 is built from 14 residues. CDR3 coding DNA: TGCAGTGCCCCTAAGCGGACAGGGTTCTACGAGCAGTACTTC. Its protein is CSAPKRTGFYEQYF.

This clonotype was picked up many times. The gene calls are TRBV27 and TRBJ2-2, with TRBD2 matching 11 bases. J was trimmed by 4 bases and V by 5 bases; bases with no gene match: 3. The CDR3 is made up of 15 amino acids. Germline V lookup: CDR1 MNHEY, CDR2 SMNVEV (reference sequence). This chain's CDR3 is CASSPGTSGTGELFF. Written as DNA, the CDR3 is TGTGCCAGCAGTCCTGGGACTAGCGGCACCGGGGAGCTGTTTTTT.

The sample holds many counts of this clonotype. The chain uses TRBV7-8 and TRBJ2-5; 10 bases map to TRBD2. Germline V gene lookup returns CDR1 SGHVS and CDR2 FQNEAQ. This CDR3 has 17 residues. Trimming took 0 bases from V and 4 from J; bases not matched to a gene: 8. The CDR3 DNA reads TGTGCCAGCAGCTTAGCGTTCCTAGCGGGAGTTCCAGAGACCCAGTACTTC. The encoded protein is CASSLAFLAGVPETQYF.